Listed below are T cell receptor beta chains from one sample, sequenced in a study of identical twins. TCRdb re-called the 5' RACE reads with MiXCR, one entry per CDR3 protein. The sample consists of about 250,000 distinct CDR3 sequences, more than 13% of them appearing once. Sequencing used memory (CD45RO+) T cells sorted from blood. Every receptor here comes from a woman aged 18-35 years in good health. CDR3s include the opening cysteine and the closing phenylalanine or tryptophan. Fields, in order: V gene, CDR3 length, D gene, J gene, CDR3 protein. A D gene is named only where the DNA matches it firmly.

V gene: TRBV20-1
CDR3 length: 18
D gene: TRBD2
J gene: TRBJ2-4
CDR3 protein: CSAQLAGGPGRAKNIQYF

V gene: TRBV27
CDR3 length: 17
D gene: TRBD1
J gene: TRBJ1-3
CDR3 protein: CASSFSGQAASGNTIYF

V gene: TRBV27
CDR3 length: 16
D gene: -
J gene: TRBJ2-7
CDR3 protein: CASRPPGHERSDEQYF

V gene: TRBV7-8
CDR3 length: 14
D gene: -
J gene: TRBJ1-3
CDR3 protein: CASSPDGAGNTIYF

V gene: TRBV7-9
CDR3 length: 16
D gene: TRBD2
J gene: TRBJ2-4
CDR3 protein: CASSPTSGLAKNIQYF

V gene: TRBV5-8
CDR3 length: 12
D gene: TRBD1
J gene: TRBJ1-2
CDR3 protein: CASSLRGQGYTF

V gene: TRBV11-2
CDR3 length: 16
D gene: -
J gene: TRBJ1-1
CDR3 protein: CASSLRAREMNTEAFF

V gene: TRBV12-3/TRBV12-4
CDR3 length: 15
D gene: -
J gene: TRBJ2-2
CDR3 protein: CASGSGESGRGELFF

V gene: TRBV12-5
CDR3 length: 17
D gene: TRBD2
J gene: TRBJ2-1
CDR3 protein: CASGLRTSGRTNNEQFF

V gene: TRBV29-1
CDR3 length: 13
D gene: TRBD1
J gene: TRBJ1-1
CDR3 protein: CSSSGQLNTEAFF

V gene: TRBV29-1
CDR3 length: 12
D gene: TRBD2
J gene: TRBJ2-5
CDR3 protein: CSVGTSEKTQYF

V gene: TRBV20-1
CDR3 length: 15
D gene: -
J gene: TRBJ1-5
CDR3 protein: CSARPGSGSNQPQHF

V gene: TRBV11-1
CDR3 length: 11
D gene: -
J gene: TRBJ1-1
CDR3 protein: CASSHRGEAFF

V gene: TRBV7-8
CDR3 length: 16
D gene: -
J gene: TRBJ2-6
CDR3 protein: CASSFTTSAGANVLTF

V gene: TRBV9
CDR3 length: 19
D gene: TRBD2
J gene: TRBJ2-6
CDR3 protein: CASSVAQAGGSSGANVLTF

V gene: TRBV20-1
CDR3 length: 14
D gene: TRBD2
J gene: TRBJ2-2
CDR3 protein: CSAPGLGSTGELFF

V gene: TRBV12-3/TRBV12-4
CDR3 length: 15
D gene: -
J gene: TRBJ2-7
CDR3 protein: CASGQVAGESAEQYF

V gene: TRBV3-1
CDR3 length: 16
D gene: TRBD2
J gene: TRBJ2-7
CDR3 protein: CASGRRGGRLVDEQYF

V gene: TRBV2
CDR3 length: 14
D gene: TRBD1
J gene: TRBJ1-5
CDR3 protein: CANSGQGGNQPQHF

V gene: TRBV19
CDR3 length: 12
D gene: -
J gene: TRBJ1-3
CDR3 protein: CASKSAGNTIYF

V gene: TRBV6-2/TRBV6-3
CDR3 length: 15
D gene: -
J gene: TRBJ1-1
CDR3 protein: CASSSEASGNTEAFF

V gene: TRBV5-1
CDR3 length: 17
D gene: TRBD2
J gene: TRBJ2-5
CDR3 protein: CASSLSLAGSFQETQYF

V gene: TRBV20-1
CDR3 length: 14
D gene: -
J gene: TRBJ2-1
CDR3 protein: CSARDRRGRDEQFF

V gene: TRBV7-2
CDR3 length: 15
D gene: -
J gene: TRBJ2-1
CDR3 protein: CASSSVAVSYNEQFF

V gene: TRBV27
CDR3 length: 17
D gene: -
J gene: TRBJ2-7
CDR3 protein: CASSPLPDSLHGNEQYF

V gene: TRBV4-3
CDR3 length: 15
D gene: -
J gene: TRBJ2-2
CDR3 protein: CASSQQTRVPGELFF

V gene: TRBV7-3
CDR3 length: 17
D gene: -
J gene: TRBJ1-3
CDR3 protein: CASSPRPGPSSGNTIYF

V gene: TRBV6-5
CDR3 length: 18
D gene: -
J gene: TRBJ2-3
CDR3 protein: CASSYSGGRGSGTDTQYF

V gene: TRBV11-2
CDR3 length: 14
D gene: -
J gene: TRBJ2-3
CDR3 protein: CASSPGLSTDTQYF

V gene: TRBV11-3
CDR3 length: 14
D gene: TRBD2
J gene: TRBJ2-1
CDR3 protein: CASSPMGGYNEQFF

V gene: TRBV20-1
CDR3 length: 16
D gene: TRBD1
J gene: TRBJ2-7
CDR3 protein: CSARDSRQGDSYEQYF

V gene: TRBV7-6
CDR3 length: 14
D gene: -
J gene: TRBJ2-5
CDR3 protein: CASSLGTDQETQYF

V gene: TRBV12-3/TRBV12-4
CDR3 length: 15
D gene: -
J gene: TRBJ2-1
CDR3 protein: CASSPRDSNYNEQFF

V gene: TRBV29-1
CDR3 length: 13
D gene: TRBD2
J gene: TRBJ2-1
CDR3 protein: CSVAARLAGGQFF

V gene: TRBV2
CDR3 length: 15
D gene: -
J gene: TRBJ1-2
CDR3 protein: CASSEGSGTFYGYTF

V gene: TRBV12-3/TRBV12-4
CDR3 length: 15
D gene: TRBD2
J gene: TRBJ2-1
CDR3 protein: CASRTSGGALNEQFF

V gene: TRBV5-1
CDR3 length: 14
D gene: -
J gene: TRBJ2-2
CDR3 protein: CASSSTANTGELFF

V gene: TRBV15
CDR3 length: 12
D gene: -
J gene: TRBJ2-5
CDR3 protein: CATSRVMETQYF

V gene: TRBV6-1
CDR3 length: 16
D gene: TRBD2
J gene: TRBJ2-2
CDR3 protein: CASSASGGANTGELFF

V gene: TRBV5-5
CDR3 length: 15
D gene: -
J gene: TRBJ2-5
CDR3 protein: CASSLDPGFGETQYF

V gene: TRBV7-9
CDR3 length: 15
D gene: TRBD1
J gene: TRBJ1-2
CDR3 protein: CASSLARGTGDGYTF

V gene: TRBV5-4
CDR3 length: 14
D gene: -
J gene: TRBJ2-7
CDR3 protein: CASSLDREAYEQYF

V gene: TRBV7-2
CDR3 length: 15
D gene: -
J gene: TRBJ2-5
CDR3 protein: CASSSPSTRGETQYF

V gene: TRBV20-1
CDR3 length: 13
D gene: -
J gene: TRBJ2-3
CDR3 protein: CSARGRTIDTQYF

V gene: TRBV5-8
CDR3 length: 15
D gene: -
J gene: TRBJ1-5
CDR3 protein: CASSFEGVVNQPQHF

V gene: TRBV12-3/TRBV12-4
CDR3 length: 14
D gene: TRBD1
J gene: TRBJ1-4
CDR3 protein: CASRVGQGREKLFF

V gene: TRBV14
CDR3 length: 13
D gene: -
J gene: TRBJ2-5
CDR3 protein: CASSLMYQETQYF

V gene: TRBV29-1
CDR3 length: 15
D gene: -
J gene: TRBJ1-1
CDR3 protein: CSVEDSWGTGTEAFF

V gene: TRBV24-1
CDR3 length: 14
D gene: TRBD1
J gene: TRBJ1-2
CDR3 protein: CATSLQGKPYGYTF

V gene: TRBV18
CDR3 length: 16
D gene: -
J gene: TRBJ2-1
CDR3 protein: CASSPPSGGTGNEQFF

V gene: TRBV12-3/TRBV12-4
CDR3 length: 14
D gene: -
J gene: TRBJ2-4
CDR3 protein: CASSLEGVRNIQYF

V gene: TRBV28
CDR3 length: 13
D gene: -
J gene: TRBJ2-7
CDR3 protein: CASTGQTIYEQYF

V gene: TRBV15
CDR3 length: 16
D gene: -
J gene: TRBJ2-1
CDR3 protein: CATSRDLTAGYNEQFF

V gene: TRBV11-3
CDR3 length: 15
D gene: TRBD1
J gene: TRBJ1-1
CDR3 protein: CASRGQGAGRTEAFF

V gene: TRBV28
CDR3 length: 14
D gene: TRBD2
J gene: TRBJ2-1
CDR3 protein: CASGLGGAYNEQFF

V gene: TRBV3-1
CDR3 length: 12
D gene: -
J gene: TRBJ2-7
CDR3 protein: CASSPYGQEQYF